The 32 T cell receptor beta chains presented below share a single source sample, sequenced in a study of CD8 T cells in ankylosing spondylitis. The study's findings and limits: The study identified a TCR beta motif of several highly homologous variants that appeared characteristic of ankylosing spondylitis blood.

TCRdb ran MiXCR on the 5' RACE reads and lists one entry per CDR3 protein. The sample records 700,000 or so distinct CDR3 sequences, under 20% being singletons. Their cognate antigens are unknown. Sequencing input: blood, either unsorted or a sorted T cell fraction (not recorded which). The receptor set was obtained from a male donor with ankylosing spondylitis.

This clonotype came up many times. The V call is TRBV14, the J call TRBJ2-7; perhaps TRBD2 as D (6 bases). Per the germline V gene, CDR1 is SGHDN and CDR2 is FVKESK. The CDR3 is 11 residues long. V was cut by 8 bases and J by 11 bases, with 16 bases left in between. Here the CDR3 reads CASGAGPEKYF. The CDR3 nucleotides read TGTGCCAGCGGGGCGGGACCTGAGAAGTACTTC.

The chain links TRBV4-1 to TRBJ1-1; a possible D gene is TRBD1 (6 bases). Germline CDR1 reads MGHRA; CDR2 reads YSYEKL. The CDR3 runs to 14 residues. Between the trimmed V and J ends, which lost 4 bases and 5 bases, there was a span of 14 bases. The CDR3 DNA reads TGCGCCAGCAGCCCCCGTGGGGGCTGGACTGAAGCTTTCTTT. It specifies CASSPRGGWTEAFF.

The genes are TRBV12-3 or TRBV12-4 and TRBJ1-1; weak D call: TRBD1 (6 bases). The V end lost 6 bases, the J end lost 11 bases, and 16 bases lay between the germline ends. The CDR3 covers 12 residues. The DNA for the CDR3 is TGTGCCAGCAGCATCCCACAGGGACCGGCTTTCTTT. This codes for CASSIPQGPAFF.

The V and J genes are TRBV24-1 and TRBJ2-1; TRBD2 matches 8 bases. Germline loops: CDR1 KGHDR, CDR2 SFDVKD. V dropped 6 bases and J dropped 1; count of bases not matched to a gene: 10. This CDR3 is 17 amino acids long. As DNA, the CDR3 is TGTGCCACCAGTCCCCGGGGGAGCGGGAGTTCCTACAATGAGCAGTTCTTC. This sequence encodes CATSPRGSGSSYNEQFF.

The chain has TRBV7-9 and TRBJ1-2, with TRBD1 matching over 9 bases. The CDR3 runs 16 residues. Per the germline V gene, CDR1 is SEHNR and CDR2 is FQNEAQ (reference sequence). With 5 bases clipped from V and 4 bases from J, the junction kept 11 bases outside the gene matches. For the CDR3, the DNA is TGTGCCAGCAGCGCAGGACAGGGGCTATACCCCTATGGCTACACCTTC. It specifies CASSAGQGLYPYGYTF.

The rearrangement links TRBV4-3 to TRBJ2-2; 9 nucleotides align to TRBD2. In germline, CDR1 is LGHNA, CDR2 YSLEER. There are 18 residues in the CDR3. V was clipped by 0 bases and J by 6 bases; unmatched bases: 11. The CDR3: CASSQDQWAGGRSGELFF. The CDR3 DNA reads TGCGCCAGCAGCCAAGACCAATGGGCGGGAGGGAGGTCCGGGGAGCTGTTTTTT.

The rearrangement uses TRBV12-3 or TRBV12-4 and TRBJ1-3; D not resolved. There are 14 residues in the CDR3. Between the trimmed V and J ends, which lost 4 bases and 0 bases, there was a span of 7 bases. CDR3 in amino acids: CASSSWDSGNTIYF. Written as DNA, the CDR3 is TGTGCCAGCAGTTCCTGGGACTCTGGAAACACCATATATTTT.

The genes are TRBV30 and TRBJ2-3, with D tentatively TRBD2 (6 bases). Between the trimmed V and J ends, which lost 2 bases and 4 bases, there was a span of 10 bases. Germline-derived CDR1 and CDR2 are GTSNPN and SVGIG (reference sequence). The CDR3 runs to 13 residues. CDR3 bases: TGTGCCTGGAGTCCGGGAGTCGCAGATACGCAGTATTTT. Translating it yields CAWSPGVADTQYF.

This clonotype showed up just a few times. One end of the junction is discordant with germline, which a read error may explain. V usage is TRBV9 and J usage is TRBJ2-7; D remains ambiguous. The germline gives CDR1 SGDLS, CDR2 YYNGEE. The CDR3 sequence is 14 residues long. CDR3 residues: CASSPSHDIYGQYF. The DNA for the CDR3 is TGTGCCAGCAGCCCTTCTCACGATATCTACGGGCAGTACTTC.

The chain joins TRBV29-1 to TRBJ2-5, with TRBD2 matching over 12 bases. Germline values: CDR1 SQVTM, CDR2 ANQGSEA. The CDR3 spans 13 residues. V lost 8 bases to trimming and J lost 4 bases; unmatched junction nucleotides: 5. This CDR3 reads CSTMTSGGETQYF. The CDR3 DNA follows: TGCAGCACAATGACTAGCGGGGGAGAGACCCAGTACTTC.

The V call is TRBV9, the J call TRBJ1-4; D is possibly TRBD1 (5 bases). V lost 4 bases to trimming and J lost 5 bases, with 15 bases between them. The CDR3 has 15 residues. Germline CDR1 SGDLS, CDR2 YYNGEE. The CDR3 reads CASSFSGTANEKLFF. DNA of the CDR3: TGTGCCAGCAGCTTCTCCGGGACGGCAAATGAAAAACTGTTTTTT.

This clonotype was found a few times. V and J are TRBV2 and TRBJ2-1; 7 nucleotides align to TRBD1. The CDR3 spans 15 residues. CDR1 and CDR2 (germline): SNHLY, FYNNEI. J was trimmed by 8 bases and V by 4 bases; bases with no gene match: 11. The CDR3 here is CASSGGGTMLDEQFF. DNA of the CDR3: TGTGCCAGCAGTGGAGGGGGCACGATGTTGGATGAGCAGTTCTTC.

The gene calls are TRBV20-1 and TRBJ2-1; the match to TRBD2 covers 9 bases. Unmatched junction bases numbered 8, after V lost 6 bases and J lost 2 bases. Germline CDR1 is DFQATT and CDR2 is SNEGSKA (reference sequence). CDR3 length equals 15 residues. The CDR3 DNA sequence: TGCAGTGCCATCCGACAGCGGGGGGCCTACAATGAGCAGTTCTTC. It specifies CSAIRQRGAYNEQFF.

This clonotype was seen a few times. The chain employs TRBV12-3 or TRBV12-4 and TRBJ1-2; the D is unclear. V was shortened by 0 bases and J by 5 bases, with 10 bases between the two germline ends. The CDR3 is 14 amino acids. CDR3 residues: CASSLARWDYGYTF. CDR3 nucleotide sequence: TGTGCCAGCAGTTTAGCGCGGTGGGATTATGGCTACACCTTC.

This clonotype has only a few counts. The V call is TRBV15, the J call TRBJ2-1; 9 bases agree with TRBD1. Germline V gene lookup returns CDR1 LNHNV and CDR2 YYDKDF (reference sequence). V lost 0 bases, J lost 7 bases, and 7 bases stayed unmatched. The CDR3 is 16 residues long. DNA for the CDR3: TGTGCCACCAGCAGAGAGCGGGGACAGGGTATGAATGAGCAGTTCTTC. Protein product: CATSRERGQGMNEQFF.

This clonotype showed up many times. The chain has TRBV5-1 and TRBJ1-1; tentative D call: TRBD1 (6 bases). Germline V lookup: CDR1 SGHRS, CDR2 YFSETQ. Trimming stripped 2 bases from V and 8 bases from J, with 16 bases between. The CDR3 consists of 14 residues. The CDR3 protein is CASSFTGSGAEAFF. The CDR3 nucleotides are TGCGCCAGCAGCTTTACAGGATCGGGGGCCGAAGCTTTCTTT.

This chain joins TRBV29-1 and TRBJ2-5; 7 bases fit TRBD2. J lost 4 bases, V lost 7 bases, and 6 bases had no gene match. CDR1 and CDR2 from the germline V gene are SQVTM and ANQGSEA. The CDR3 has 12 residues. Here the CDR3 reads CSDTGGSETQYF. CDR3 in DNA: TGCAGCGACACGGGGGGATCAGAGACCCAGTACTTC.

This chain uses TRBV4-1 with TRBJ2-1; D gene uncertain. The CDR3 runs to 15 residues. V dropped 0 bases and J dropped 3 bases, with 9 bases sitting between them. Germline lookup yields CDR1 MGHRA and CDR2 YSYEKL. The CDR3 DNA reads TGCGCCAGCAGCCAAGATCCGGCTAACTACAATGAGCAGTTCTTC. Residues: CASSQDPANYNEQFF.

V and J are TRBV7-8 and TRBJ2-1; weak D call: TRBD1 (5 bases). Looked up from germline, CDR1 is SGHVS and CDR2 is FQNEAQ. The V end was cut by 3 bases, the J end by 6 bases, with 15 bases between. CDR3 length equals 15 residues. CDR3 in amino acids: CASSLGSRAFNEQFF. CDR3 DNA: TGTGCCAGCAGCTTGGGTAGCAGGGCATTCAATGAGCAGTTCTTC.

The chain couples TRBV5-1 to TRBJ2-3; tentatively, D is TRBD1 (5 bases). Germline V CDR1 and CDR2: SGHRS, YFSETQ. Between the trimmed V and J ends, which lost 4 bases and 3 bases, there was a span of 15 bases. The CDR3 is made up of 15 amino acids. The CDR3 loop is CASSDIATGTDTQYF. CDR3 coding DNA: TGCGCCAGCAGCGATATCGCTACAGGAACAGATACGCAGTATTTT.

This clonotype has just a few counts. The chain links TRBV6-5 to TRBJ1-2; D is unresolved. The CDR3 is made up of 13 amino acids. Germline V lookup: CDR1 MNHEY, CDR2 SVGAGI. V lost 3 bases to trimming and J lost 7 bases, with 12 bases between them. For the CDR3, the DNA is TGTGCCAGCAGTTATGGAGGGTCTGGTGGCTACACCTTC. This translates into CASSYGGSGGYTF.

A few counts support this clonotype. The chain uses TRBV29-1 and TRBJ2-2; D not resolved. Germline CDR1 SQVTM, CDR2 ANQGSEA. Deletions cut 0 bases from V and 0 bases from J, with 11 bases between. There are 16 residues in the CDR3. CDR3 in amino acids: CSVEDDQATNTGELFF. Written as DNA, the CDR3 is TGCAGCGTTGAAGACGACCAGGCGACGAACACCGGGGAGCTGTTTTTT.

This rearrangement joins TRBV12-5 to TRBJ2-5, with a possible D match to TRBD1 (6 bases). The CDR3 loop spans 13 amino acids. Germline values: CDR1 LGHNT, CDR2 FRNRAP. The ends were cut back, 0 bases at V and 4 bases at J, with 6 bases in the middle. The chain's CDR3 is CASGLVQGETQYF. CDR3 nucleotide sequence: TGTGCTAGTGGTTTGGTACAGGGAGAGACCCAGTACTTC.

This clonotype was found a few times. The chain uses TRBV4-2 and TRBJ2-1; 15 positions agree with TRBD2. The CDR3 has 18 residues. Germline-derived CDR1 and CDR2 are LGHNA and YNFKEQ. V lost 5 bases and J lost 2; bases outside the gene matches: 7. The CDR3 loop reads CASSTRTSGRGPYNEQFF. The CDR3 bases are TGTGCCAGCAGCACAAGGACTAGCGGGAGGGGGCCCTACAATGAGCAGTTCTTC.

This clonotype has only a few counts. In DNA form, the CDR3 reads TGTGCCAGCAGTCAATGGGGGGAGGGACTAGCGGCAGATACGCAGTATTTT. Translated, it gives CASSQWGEGLAADTQYF. The chain employs TRBV28 and TRBJ2-3; TRBD2 matches 11 bases. Germline trimming cut 5 bases from V and 4 bases from J; bases unmatched to any gene: 11. The CDR3 runs to 17 residues. Germline loops: CDR1 MDHEN, CDR2 SYDVKM.

The chain is built from TRBV6-5 and TRBJ2-1; 13 bases agree with TRBD2. CDR1 and CDR2 from the germline V gene are MNHEY and SVGAGI. This CDR3 comprises 12 residues. The V and J ends lost 7 bases and 14 bases, in that order; junction bases with no gene match: 5. The CDR3 coding sequence is TGTGCCAGCAAACTAGCGGGAGGGCCGGAGTTCTTC. Translating gives CASKLAGGPEFF.

The genes are TRBV10-3 and TRBJ2-3; 8 bases match TRBD2. The germline V gene has CDR1 ENHRY and CDR2 SYGVKD. This CDR3 contains 15 residues. V was pared by 10 bases and J by 6 bases, with 15 bases of the junction left unmatched. The CDR3 protein is CATKGPTGGADTQYF. CDR3 coding DNA: TGTGCCACAAAGGGCCCCACGGGGGGGGCGGATACGCAGTATTTT.

This chain joins TRBV3-1 and TRBJ1-4; D perhaps matches TRBD1 (6 bases). Per the germline V gene, CDR1 is LGHDT and CDR2 is YNNKEL (reference sequence). This CDR3 is 17 amino acids long. V lost 4 bases, J lost 0 bases, and 15 bases lay in between. CDR3 loop: CASSRQITGTTNEKLFF. CDR3 in DNA: TGTGCCAGCAGCCGTCAGATTACAGGGACAACTAATGAAAAACTGTTTTTT.

V gene TRBV7-3 combines with J gene TRBJ2-1, with unresolved D. Germline CDR1 is SGHTA and CDR2 is FQGTGA. The CDR3 is 14 amino acids. V dropped 2 bases and J dropped 6 bases, with 11 bases sitting between them. The chain's CDR3 is CASSLSPTSNEQFF. The CDR3 region has the DNA TGTGCCAGCAGCTTATCCCCGACTTCCAATGAGCAGTTCTTC.

This clonotype appeared a few times. The rearrangement uses TRBV7-9 and TRBJ2-1; D unresolved. CDR3 length: 17 amino acids. V lost 3 bases to trimming and J lost 1 base, with 16 bases between them. Germline V gene sequence: CDR1 SEHNR, CDR2 FQNEAQ (reference sequence). CDR3 sequence reads: CASSFEMGQTSYNEQFF. The CDR3 nucleotides read TGTGCCAGCAGCTTTGAAATGGGTCAGACATCCTACAATGAGCAGTTCTTC.

This clonotype was detected only a few times. The chain has TRBV28 and TRBJ1-6, with TRBD1 matching over 9 bases. Germline-derived CDR1 and CDR2 are MDHEN and SYDVKM. V shed 6 bases, J shed 5 bases, and the junction held 8 bases outside the gene matches. CDR3 size: 16 residues. The CDR3 DNA sequence: TGTGCCAGCAGCGACCTAGACAGGGGGGATAATTCACCCCTCCACTTT. It codes for CASSDLDRGDNSPLHF.

J is TRBJ2-1 and V is TRBV5-6, with 13 bases fitting TRBD2. The ends lost 6 bases at V and 9 bases at J; junction bases unmatched: 9. Germline CDR1 is SGHDT and CDR2 is YYEEEE. The CDR3 sequence is 15 residues long. CDR3 sequence: CASTPLAGGHTEQFF. DNA for the CDR3: TGTGCCAGCACTCCACTAGCGGGGGGGCACACTGAGCAGTTCTTC.